This TCR beta chain was captured in a study of neoadjuvant anti-PD-1 for oral cavity cancer. The CDR3 sequence is 17 residues long. V lost 0 bases, J lost 4 bases, and 17 bases lay in between. The V gene's germline CDR1 is SGHRS and CDR2 YFSETQ. Stage II-IVA oral cavity squamous cell carcinoma was new and untreated by systemic or radiation therapy. TCRdb's copy holds only in-frame clones and misses some; the assay was immunoSEQ multiplex PCR. The top ten clones hold 3% of a sample with 14,000 to 15,000 clones, around 70% of them seen once. This clone has more than one count but fewer than ten. Sequences were derived from PBMCs, sampled before nivolumab (anti-PD-1) treatment. This TCR derives from a person aged 35 to 85 with oral cavity squamous cell carcinoma. The chain joins TRBV5-1 to TRBJ2-1; possibly TRBD2 for D (5 bases). In DNA form, the CDR3 reads TGCGCCAGCAGCTTGGCCCTAGATGGCGGGCCATACAATGAGCAGTTCTTC. Encoded protein: CASSLALDGGPYNEQFF. Filled out from reference TRBV5-1 and TRBJ2-1, the complete variable domain reads KAGVTQTPRYLIKTRGQQVTLSCSPISGHRSVSWYQQTPGQGLQFLFEYFSETQRNKGNFPGRFSGRQFSNSRSEMNVSTLELGDSALYLCASSLALDGGPYNEQFFGPGTRLTVL.